A single sample is the source of the 30 T cell receptor beta chains below, sequenced in a study of T cells expressing NK-cell markers. TCRdb reprocessed the 5' RACE reads and stores each CDR3 protein as one record, lacking DNA. Its table records 160,000 or so distinct CDR3 sequences. Sample: blood T cells: a sorted CD56 or NKG2C T cell subset, CD4+ or CD8+ T cells, or bulk PBMC T cells (not recorded which). The source of these receptors is a woman between 18 and 69 years old in good health.

This CDR3 reads CASSGRLARVGTGELFF. The rearrangement joins TRBV6-1 to TRBJ2-2; the D call of TRBD2 rests on TCRdb alone, since no DNA is present to check it. The CDR3 covers 17 residues. CDR1 MNHNS and CDR2 SASEGT come from the germline V gene.

The chain is built from TRBV29-1 and TRBJ2-7. CDR1 is SQVTM and CDR2 is ANQGSEA in the germline V gene. CDR3 size: 12 residues. The CDR3 spells CSGREDSYEQYF.

The chain has TRBV5-1 and TRBJ2-1; TCRdb's D call of TRBD2 is untestable without DNA. CDR1 and CDR2 from the germline V gene are SGHRS and YFSETQ. The CDR3 is made up of 15 amino acids. Here the CDR3 reads CASSSPGGSGNEQFF.

The CDR3 sequence: CASSAAALSYNEQFF. This chain links TRBV5-1 with TRBJ2-1. CDR1 and CDR2 (germline): SGHRS, YFSETQ. The CDR3 is made up of 15 amino acids.

The rearrangement links TRBV28 to TRBJ2-1; without DNA, the TCRdb call of TRBD1 cannot be checked. Germline V gives CDR1 MDHEN, CDR2 SYDVKM. This CDR3 comprises 19 residues. CDR3 sequence reads: CASSLAGWGGAHSYNEQFF.

This chain links TRBV7-7 with TRBJ2-3; no DNA is available, so the TRBD2 call from TCRdb remains unchecked. CDR1 SSHAT and CDR2 FNYEAQ come from the germline V gene (reference sequence). The CDR3 loop spans 16 amino acids. CDR3 sequence: CASSRLAGGSTDTQYF.

The chain couples TRBV2 to TRBJ2-6. CDR3 length equals 15 residues. Germline CDR1 reads SNHLY; CDR2 reads FYNNEI. This CDR3 is CASSSINTGANVLTF. The full variable domain, with the rest looked up from reference TRBV2 and TRBJ2-6, is EPEVTQTPSHQVTQMGQEVILRCVPISNHLYFYWYRQILGQKVEFLVSFYNNEISEKSEIFDDQFSVERPDGSNFTLKIRSTKLEDSAMYFCASSSINTGANVLTFGAGSRLTVL.

The rearrangement joins TRBV12-3 or TRBV12-4 to TRBJ2-1; TCRdb indicates TRBD2, and absent DNA this call remains unverified. This CDR3 has 14 residues. CDR3 sequence reads: CASSRRGGWFEQFF.

The J gene is TRBJ2-7, the V gene TRBV6-1. From germline, CDR1 is MNHNS and CDR2 SASEGT. This CDR3 has 13 residues. The CDR3 region is CASSEPFIGEQYF.

V gene TRBV5-1 combines with J gene TRBJ2-5. The V gene's germline CDR1 is SGHRS and CDR2 YFSETQ. The CDR3 has 15 residues. This CDR3 reads CASSSSERIGETQYF.

The V call is TRBV7-2, the J call TRBJ2-1; the D call from TCRdb, TRBD1, cannot be confirmed without DNA. The CDR3 runs to 16 residues. CDR1 is SGHTA, CDR2 FQGNSA, per germline. CDR3 amino acids: CASSLVRTNSGDEQFF.

The chain couples TRBV5-1 to TRBJ2-5; checking the TCRdb D call of TRBD2 is not possible without DNA. Germline V gives CDR1 SGHRS, CDR2 YFSETQ. This CDR3 contains 15 residues. CDR3: CASSLFRTAQETQYF.

The chain recombines TRBV5-1 with TRBJ1-5; there is no DNA to check the TCRdb D call of TRBD1. Germline-derived CDR1 and CDR2 are SGHRS and YFSETQ. This CDR3 is 15 amino acids long. The CDR3 loop is CASSLSGTSNQPQHF.

The chain links TRBV29-1 to TRBJ2-1; as DNA is missing, the TRBD2 call by TCRdb cannot be tested. The CDR3 runs to 18 residues. Germline CDR1 SQVTM, CDR2 ANQGSEA. The CDR3 spells CSVAIEGSGWTGVSEQFF.

The chain is built from TRBV5-1 and TRBJ2-3; with no DNA, the TCRdb D assignment of TRBD2 cannot be verified. The CDR3 spans 17 residues. Germline V gene lookup returns CDR1 SGHRS and CDR2 YFSETQ. The CDR3: CASSLEPLGGGTDTQYF.

The V and J genes are TRBV28 and TRBJ1-2; TCRdb selects TRBD1, and the lack of DNA leaves this call unchecked. This CDR3 contains 13 residues. The germline CDR1 and CDR2 sequences are MDHEN and SYDVKM. The CDR3 sequence: CASSRDRERGYTF.

V usage is TRBV7-3 and J usage is TRBJ2-1; TCRdb outputs TRBD2, but without DNA this stays unchecked. Germline V gives CDR1 SGHTA, CDR2 FQGTGA. The CDR3 runs to 19 residues. CDR3 loop: CASSLYPPRAGGPPNEQFF.

The rearrangement links TRBV18 to TRBJ2-6; TCRdb's D gene call, TRBD1, goes unchecked for lack of DNA. The germline CDR1 and CDR2 sequences are KGHSH and LQKENI. The CDR3 is 18 amino acids. CDR3 amino acids: CASSSPGQGVFGANVLTF.

The chain uses TRBV7-6 and TRBJ2-5; TCRdb's assignment of TRBD2 cannot be checked, as there is no DNA. The length of the CDR3 is 14 residues. Germline assignment: CDR1 SGHVS and CDR2 FNYEAQ. This CDR3 reads CASSSSGRGETQYF.

This sequence joins TRBV6-1 and TRBJ2-7; with no DNA, the TCRdb D assignment of TRBD2 cannot be verified. The CDR3 runs 16 residues. Looked up from germline, CDR1 is MNHNS and CDR2 is SASEGT. CDR3 loop: CASRTPAGFFGDEQYF.

J is TRBJ2-3 and V is TRBV20-1. The germline V gene has CDR1 DFQATT and CDR2 SNEGSKA (reference sequence). The CDR3 has 14 amino acids. CDR3 amino acids: CSARDALAGDTQYF.

The chain couples TRBV11-2 to TRBJ2-5; TCRdb picks TRBD1, but there is no DNA to check that call. This CDR3 has 17 residues. CDR1 is SGHAT, CDR2 FQNNGV, per germline. The CDR3 here is CASSPIDPQGIQETQYF.

V and J are TRBV7-8 and TRBJ2-7; as DNA is missing, the TRBD1 call by TCRdb cannot be tested. CDR1 SGHVS and CDR2 FQNEAQ come from the germline V gene. This CDR3 is built from 14 residues. The CDR3 loop is CASSLVGQAYEQYF.

The chain employs TRBV18 and TRBJ2-7. This CDR3 has 15 amino acids. Germline loops: CDR1 KGHSH, CDR2 LQKENI. CDR3 sequence: CASSSMDRIAYEQYF.

The rearrangement links TRBV25-1 to TRBJ2-2; with no DNA, the TCRdb D assignment of TRBD1 cannot be verified. Per the germline V gene, CDR1 is MGHDK and CDR2 is SYGVNS. This CDR3 is 19 amino acids long. This chain's CDR3 is CASSEYRTEKNPNTGELFF.

The chain combines TRBV20-1 with TRBJ2-3; lacking DNA, the TRBD2 call made by TCRdb goes unchecked. Germline V CDR1 and CDR2: DFQATT, SNEGSKA (reference sequence). The CDR3 sequence is 14 residues long. CDR3 residues: CSAQVGRGTDTQYF.

The chain recombines TRBV9 with TRBJ2-7. Germline V gene sequence: CDR1 SGDLS, CDR2 YYNGEE. The length of the CDR3 is 14 residues. CDR3 protein: CASSVVADSYEQYF.

The rearrangement uses TRBV10-3 and TRBJ2-1; as DNA is missing, the TRBD2 call by TCRdb cannot be tested. The CDR3 covers 17 residues. The V gene's germline CDR1 is ENHRY and CDR2 SYGVKD. CDR3 protein: CAIGGLAGAISYNEQFF.

CDR3 amino acids: CASTQLRDRGLNEQFF. The chain employs TRBV27 and TRBJ2-1; the D call of TRBD1 rests on TCRdb alone, since no DNA is present to check it. Germline lookup yields CDR1 MNHEY and CDR2 SMNVEV (reference sequence). CDR3 length: 16 residues.

The chain couples TRBV20-1 to TRBJ2-7; no DNA is available, so the TRBD2 call from TCRdb remains unchecked. Germline loops: CDR1 DFQATT, CDR2 SNEGSKA (reference sequence). The CDR3 has 13 residues. The CDR3 loop is CSAPLAGDYEQYF.